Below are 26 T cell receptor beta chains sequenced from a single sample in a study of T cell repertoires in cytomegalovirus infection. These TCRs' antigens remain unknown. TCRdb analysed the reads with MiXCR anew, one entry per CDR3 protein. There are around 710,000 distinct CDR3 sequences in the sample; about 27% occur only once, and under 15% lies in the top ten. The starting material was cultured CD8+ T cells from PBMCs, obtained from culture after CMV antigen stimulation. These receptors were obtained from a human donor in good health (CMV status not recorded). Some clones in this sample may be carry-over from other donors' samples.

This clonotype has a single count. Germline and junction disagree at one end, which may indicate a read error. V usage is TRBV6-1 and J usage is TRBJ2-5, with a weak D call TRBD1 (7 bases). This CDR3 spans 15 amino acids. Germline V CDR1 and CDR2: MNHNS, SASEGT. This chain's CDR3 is CASTQLAGGMETQCF. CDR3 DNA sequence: TGTGCCAGCACCCAGTTAGCAGGGGGGATGGAGACCCAGTGCTTC.

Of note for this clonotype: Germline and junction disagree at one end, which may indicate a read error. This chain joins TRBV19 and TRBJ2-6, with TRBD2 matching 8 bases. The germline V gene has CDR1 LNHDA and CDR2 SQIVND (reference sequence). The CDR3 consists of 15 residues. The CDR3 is CASSIQGAGANALTF. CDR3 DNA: TGTGCCAGTAGTATACAGGGAGCGGGGGCCAACGCCCTGACTTTC.

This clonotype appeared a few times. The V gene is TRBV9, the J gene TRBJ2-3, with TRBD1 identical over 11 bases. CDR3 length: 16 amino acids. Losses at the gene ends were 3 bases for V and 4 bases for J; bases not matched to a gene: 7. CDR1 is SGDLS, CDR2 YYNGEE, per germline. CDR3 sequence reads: CASSAPRDRGADTQYF. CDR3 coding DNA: TGTGCCAGCAGCGCCCCCCGGGACAGGGGGGCAGATACGCAGTATTTT.

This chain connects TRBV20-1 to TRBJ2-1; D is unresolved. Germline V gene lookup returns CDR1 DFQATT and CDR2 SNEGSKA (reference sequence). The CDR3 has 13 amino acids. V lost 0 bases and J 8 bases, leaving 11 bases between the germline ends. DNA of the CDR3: TGCAGTGCTAGAGATGAACTCCCTTATGAGCAGTTCTTC. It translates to CSARDELPYEQFF.

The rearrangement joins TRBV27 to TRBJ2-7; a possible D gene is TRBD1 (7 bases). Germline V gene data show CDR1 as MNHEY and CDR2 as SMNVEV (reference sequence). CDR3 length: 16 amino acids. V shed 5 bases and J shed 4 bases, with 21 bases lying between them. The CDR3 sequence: CASSPAQGDLGYEQYF. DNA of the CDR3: TGTGCCAGCAGTCCAGCCCAGGGGGACTTGGGGTACGAGCAGTACTTC.

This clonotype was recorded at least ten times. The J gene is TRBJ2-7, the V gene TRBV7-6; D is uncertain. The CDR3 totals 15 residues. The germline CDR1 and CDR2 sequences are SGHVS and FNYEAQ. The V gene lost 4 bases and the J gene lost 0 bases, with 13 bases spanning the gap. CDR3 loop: CASSSITGFSYEQYF. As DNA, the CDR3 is TGTGCCAGCAGCTCAATAACCGGGTTCTCCTACGAGCAGTACTTC.

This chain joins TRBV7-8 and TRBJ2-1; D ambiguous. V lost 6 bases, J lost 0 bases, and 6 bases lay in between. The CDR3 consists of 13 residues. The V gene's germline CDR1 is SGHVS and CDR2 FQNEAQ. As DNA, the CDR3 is TGTGCCAGCAGTATAGTCTCCTACAATGAGCAGTTCTTC. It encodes CASSIVSYNEQFF.

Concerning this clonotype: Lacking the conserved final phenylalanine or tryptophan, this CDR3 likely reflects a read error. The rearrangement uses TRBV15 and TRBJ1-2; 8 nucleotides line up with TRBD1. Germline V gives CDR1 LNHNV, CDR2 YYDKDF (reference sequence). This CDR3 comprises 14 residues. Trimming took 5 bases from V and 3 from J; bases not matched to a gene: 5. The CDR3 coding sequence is TGTGCCACCAGCCCGGACAGGGCGGACTATGGCTACACCGTC. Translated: CATSPDRADYGYTV.

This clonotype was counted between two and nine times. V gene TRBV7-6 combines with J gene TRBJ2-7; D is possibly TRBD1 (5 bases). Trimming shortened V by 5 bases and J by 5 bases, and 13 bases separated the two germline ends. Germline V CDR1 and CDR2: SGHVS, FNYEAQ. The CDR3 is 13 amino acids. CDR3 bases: TGTGCCAGCAGCGAACAGGTATGGCACGAGCAGTACTTC. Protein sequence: CASSEQVWHEQYF.

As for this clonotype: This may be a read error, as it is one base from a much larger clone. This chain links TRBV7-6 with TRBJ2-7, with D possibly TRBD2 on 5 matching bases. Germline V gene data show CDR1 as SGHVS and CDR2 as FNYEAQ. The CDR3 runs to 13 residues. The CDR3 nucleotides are TGTGTCAGCAGCTTAGCGCTGGATTACGAGCAGTACGTC. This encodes CVSSLALDYEQYV.

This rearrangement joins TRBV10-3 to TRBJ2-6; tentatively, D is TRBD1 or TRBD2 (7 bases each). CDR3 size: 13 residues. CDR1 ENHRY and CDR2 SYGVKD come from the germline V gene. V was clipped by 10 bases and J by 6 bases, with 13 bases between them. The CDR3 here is CASRGGEANVLTF. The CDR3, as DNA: TGTGCCAGCAGGGGGGGTGAGGCCAACGTCCTGACTTTC.

Written as DNA, the CDR3 is TGTGCCAGCAGCTTATCCCCCCTAGCGGAGCTCTACAATGAGCAGTTCTTC. Translated: CASSLSPLAELYNEQFF. The chain couples TRBV7-3 to TRBJ2-1; 7 bases agree with TRBD2. Germline V gene sequence: CDR1 SGHTA, CDR2 FQGTGA. The CDR3 runs 17 residues. The junction had 10 bases not matched to a gene; V was cut back by 2 bases and J by 3 bases.

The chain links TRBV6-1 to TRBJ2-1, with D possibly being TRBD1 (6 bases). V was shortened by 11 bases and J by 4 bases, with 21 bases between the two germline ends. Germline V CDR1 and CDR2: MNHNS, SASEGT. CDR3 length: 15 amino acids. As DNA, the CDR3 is TGTGCCTGCCCCCAGGGGACGGAAAATTACAATGAGCAGTTCTTC. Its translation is CACPQGTENYNEQFF.

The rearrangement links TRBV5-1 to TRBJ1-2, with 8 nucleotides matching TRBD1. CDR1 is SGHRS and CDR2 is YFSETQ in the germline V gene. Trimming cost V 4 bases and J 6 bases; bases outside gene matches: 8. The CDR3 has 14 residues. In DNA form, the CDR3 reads TGCGCCAGCAGCGCCGGACAGGGCCTACATGGCTACACCTTC. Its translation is CASSAGQGLHGYTF.

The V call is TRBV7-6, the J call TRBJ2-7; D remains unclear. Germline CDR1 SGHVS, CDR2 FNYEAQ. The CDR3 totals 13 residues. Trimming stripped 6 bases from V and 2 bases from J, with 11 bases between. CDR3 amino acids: CASSFADPYEQYF. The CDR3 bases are TGTGCCAGCAGTTTTGCGGACCCCTACGAGCAGTACTTC.

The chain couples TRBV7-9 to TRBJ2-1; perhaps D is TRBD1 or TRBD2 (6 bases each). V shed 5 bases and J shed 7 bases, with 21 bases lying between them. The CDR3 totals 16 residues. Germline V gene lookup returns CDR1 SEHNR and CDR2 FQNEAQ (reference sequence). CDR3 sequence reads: CASSLKGGAGMNEQFF. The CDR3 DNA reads TGTGCCAGCAGCCTTAAGGGGGGCGCGGGGATGAATGAGCAGTTCTTC.

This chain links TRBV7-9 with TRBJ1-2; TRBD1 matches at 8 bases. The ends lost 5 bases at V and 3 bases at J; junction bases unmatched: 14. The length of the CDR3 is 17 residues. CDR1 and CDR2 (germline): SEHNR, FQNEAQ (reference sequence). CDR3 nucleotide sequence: TGTGCCAGCAGCCCTCAGACAGGGGCGACCATTCACTATGGCTACACCTTC. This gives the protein CASSPQTGATIHYGYTF.

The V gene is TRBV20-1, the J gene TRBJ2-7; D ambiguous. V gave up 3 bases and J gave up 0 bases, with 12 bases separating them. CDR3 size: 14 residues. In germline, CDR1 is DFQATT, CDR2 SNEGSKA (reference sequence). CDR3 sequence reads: CSARPDTSSYEQYF. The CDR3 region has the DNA TGCAGTGCTAGGCCCGACACGAGCTCCTACGAGCAGTACTTC.

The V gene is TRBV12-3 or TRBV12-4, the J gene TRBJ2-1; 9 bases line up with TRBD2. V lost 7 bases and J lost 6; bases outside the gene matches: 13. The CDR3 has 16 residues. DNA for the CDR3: TGTGCCAGCAATGGCGGGGGGGCTGAGATTGGCAATGAGCAGTTCTTC. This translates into CASNGGGAEIGNEQFF.

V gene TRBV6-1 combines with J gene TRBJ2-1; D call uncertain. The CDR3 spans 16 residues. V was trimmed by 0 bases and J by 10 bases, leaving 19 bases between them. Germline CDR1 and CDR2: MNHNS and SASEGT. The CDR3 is CASSEATPPAFKEQFF. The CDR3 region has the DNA TGTGCCAGCAGTGAAGCTACCCCCCCAGCCTTTAAGGAGCAGTTCTTC.

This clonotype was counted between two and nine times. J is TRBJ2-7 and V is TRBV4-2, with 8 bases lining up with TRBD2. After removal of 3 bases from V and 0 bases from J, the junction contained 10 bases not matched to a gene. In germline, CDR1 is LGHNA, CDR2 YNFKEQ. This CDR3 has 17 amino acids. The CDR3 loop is CASSHPRGGAISYEQYF. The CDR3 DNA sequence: TGTGCCAGCAGCCATCCCCGGGGGGGGGCAATCTCCTACGAGCAGTACTTC.

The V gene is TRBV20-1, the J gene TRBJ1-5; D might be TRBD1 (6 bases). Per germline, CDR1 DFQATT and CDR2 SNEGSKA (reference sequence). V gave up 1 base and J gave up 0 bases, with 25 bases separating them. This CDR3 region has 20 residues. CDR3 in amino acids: CSARASFFPAMGASNQPQHF. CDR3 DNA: TGCAGTGCTAGAGCGAGTTTTTTTCCGGCCATGGGGGCTAGCAATCAGCCCCAGCATTTT.

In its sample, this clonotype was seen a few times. The DNA for the CDR3 is TGTGCCAGTAGGGACAGGGCCATAGACACCGGGGAGCTGTTTTTT. Encoded protein: CASRDRAIDTGELFF. The V gene is TRBV19, the J gene TRBJ2-2; TRBD1 matches 8 bases. CDR3 length: 15 amino acids. Germline assignment: CDR1 LNHDA and CDR2 SQIVND (reference sequence). Trimming cost V 6 bases and J 3 bases; bases outside gene matches: 6.

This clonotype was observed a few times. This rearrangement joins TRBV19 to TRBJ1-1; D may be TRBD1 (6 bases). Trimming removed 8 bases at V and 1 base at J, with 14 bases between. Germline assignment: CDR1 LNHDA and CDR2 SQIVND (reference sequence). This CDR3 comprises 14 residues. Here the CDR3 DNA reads TGTGCCAGTGCTTCGCGGACAGCGAACACTGAAGCTTTCTTT. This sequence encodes CASASRTANTEAFF.

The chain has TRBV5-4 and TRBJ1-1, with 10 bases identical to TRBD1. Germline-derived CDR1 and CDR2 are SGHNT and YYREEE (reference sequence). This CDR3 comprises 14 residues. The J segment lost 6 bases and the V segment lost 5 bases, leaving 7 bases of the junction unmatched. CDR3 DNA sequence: TGTGCCAGCAGTGGACAGGGGGTCTTCGCTGAAGCTTTCTTT. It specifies CASSGQGVFAEAFF.

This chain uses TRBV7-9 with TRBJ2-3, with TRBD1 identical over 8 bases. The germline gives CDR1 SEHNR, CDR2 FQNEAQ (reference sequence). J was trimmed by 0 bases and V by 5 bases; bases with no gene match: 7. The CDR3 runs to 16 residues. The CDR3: CASSPRTGQSTDTQYF. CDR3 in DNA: TGTGCCAGCAGCCCCCGGACAGGGCAAAGCACAGATACGCAGTATTTT.